This T cell receptor (beta chain) comes out of a study of T cell responses to AZD1222 COVID-19 vaccine. On this clone: What it recognizes is unknown.

Study results and caveats: Mapped onto spike, vaccine-associated CD4 TCRs spanned it and were dominant at 160-218 and 743-854.

Losses at the gene ends were 4 bases for V and 4 bases for J; bases not matched to a gene: 7. The germline V gene encodes CDR1 SGHTA and CDR2 FQGTGA. This CDR3 contains 16 residues. Profiling relied on immunoSEQ multiplex PCR, and the TCRdb table lists in-frame clones only, not all of them. The repertoire consists of around 100,000 clones, with around 91% occurring once and the leading ten covering under 20%. The chain is built from TRBV7-3 and TRBJ1-6, with 7 bases lining up with TRBD1. The source is an adult in good health. The sequencing here drew on peripheral blood, taken on day 0 of AZD1222 vaccination. This chain's CDR3 is CASSSGVGQYNSPLHF. The DNA of the CDR3 is TGTGCCAGCAGCTCGGGGGTGGGACAGTATAATTCACCCCTCCACTTT. The full variable domain, with the rest looked up from reference TRBV7-3 and TRBJ1-6, is GAGVSQTPSNKVTEKGKYVELRCDPISGHTALYWYRQSLGQGPEFLIYFQGTGAADDSGLPNDRFFAVRPEGSVSTLKIQRTERGDSAVYLCASSSGVGQYNSPLHFGNGTRLTVT.